Listed here are 4 T cell receptor beta chains from one sample, sequenced in a study of T cell responses to AZD1222 COVID-19 vaccine. Repertoires were generated with immunoSEQ multiplex PCR, while TCRdb's copy carries only in-frame clones and drops some. The sample has 100,000 or so clones, roughly nine tenths seen once. The source was peripheral blood, collected on day 0 of AZD1222 vaccination. The receptors come from an adult in good health.

This CDR3 is CASSYQDNTEAFF. In nucleotides, the CDR3 is TGTGCCAGCAGTTATCAAGATAACACTGAAGCTTTCTTT. V gene TRBV6-2 or TRBV6-3 combines with J gene TRBJ1-1; no firm D call. This CDR3 region has 13 residues. CDR1 MNHEY and CDR2 SVGEGT come from the germline V gene. The V and J ends lost 3 bases and 2 bases respectively, with 7 bases between them.

The gene calls are TRBV19 and TRBJ1-4; D uncertain. V was clipped by 6 bases and J by 5 bases, with 1 base between them. Germline CDR1 reads LNHDA; CDR2 reads SQIVND (reference sequence). CDR3 length: 10 amino acids. This CDR3 is CASRNEKLFF. The DNA of the CDR3 is TGTGCCAGTAGAAATGAAAAACTGTTTTTT.

The chain is built from TRBV30 and TRBJ2-1, with D hard to call. The V end lost 2 bases, the J end lost 7 bases, and 9 bases lay between the germline ends. Germline V CDR1 and CDR2: GTSNPN, SVGIG (reference sequence). The CDR3 contains 12 residues. CDR3 sequence reads: CAWSLAPNEQFF. The CDR3 DNA follows: TGTGCCTGGAGTCTCGCGCCAAATGAGCAGTTCTTC.

The chain couples TRBV7-2 to TRBJ1-1; D call uncertain. Trimming took off 1 base at V and 10 bases at J, with 13 bases between the two ends. The CDR3 runs 13 residues. CDR1 is SGHTA and CDR2 is FQGNSA in the germline V gene. DNA of the CDR3: TGTGCCAGCAGCTTAGACGCGGGCCGAGGAGCTTTCTTT. Residues: CASSLDAGRGAFF.